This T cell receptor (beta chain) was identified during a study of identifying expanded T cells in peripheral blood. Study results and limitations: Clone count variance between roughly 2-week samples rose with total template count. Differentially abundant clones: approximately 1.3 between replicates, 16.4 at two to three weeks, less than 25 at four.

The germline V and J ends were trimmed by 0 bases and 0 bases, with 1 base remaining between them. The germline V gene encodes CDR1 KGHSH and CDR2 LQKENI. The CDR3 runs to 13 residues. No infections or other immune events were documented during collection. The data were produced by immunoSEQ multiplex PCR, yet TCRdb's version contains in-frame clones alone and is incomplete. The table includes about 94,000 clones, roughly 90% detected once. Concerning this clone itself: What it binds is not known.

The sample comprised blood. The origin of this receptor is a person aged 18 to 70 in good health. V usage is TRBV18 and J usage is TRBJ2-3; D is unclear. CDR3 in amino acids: CASSPPSTDTQYF. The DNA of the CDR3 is TGTGCCAGCTCACCACCTAGCACAGATACGCAGTATTTT.